This is a list of T cell receptor beta chains from one sample in a study of blood T cell repertoires in COVID-19. Measured with immunoSEQ multiplex PCR; TCRdb has only the in-frame clones, and not every one. The table includes about 120,000 clones, approximately 87% detected once. The sequenced sample was peripheral blood. The receptor source for this set is a woman between 70 and 85 years old with acute or convalescent COVID-19. CDR3s include the opening cysteine and the closing phenylalanine or tryptophan. D genes are given only for firm matches. Clone sizes are given selectively: once, few, many, or a class where the clone is expanded.

TRBD2 | TRBJ2-3 | TRBV29-1 | NA | CSVLRAGVSTDTQYF | TGCAGCGTTCTGCGGGCGGGGGTTAGCACAGATACGCAGTATTTT
NA | TRBJ1-1 | TRBV11-3 | once | CASSKEDMNTEAFF | TGTGCCAGCAGCAAAGAAGACATGAACACTGAAGCTTTCTTT
NA | TRBJ1-3 | TRBV18 | once | CASSPQDGAGNTIYF | TGTGCCAGCTCACCACAGGATGGAGCGGGAAACACCATATATTTT
TRBD1 | TRBJ1-2 | TRBV7-9 | NA | CASSLGQGGDYGYTF | TGTGCCAGCAGCCTTGGACAGGGTGGTGACTATGGCTACACCTTC
NA | TRBJ2-3 | TRBV9 | NA | CASSVEGEPTDTQYF | TGTGCCAGCAGCGTAGAGGGGGAACCGACAGATACGCAGTATTTT
NA | TRBJ2-2 | TRBV11-2 | NA | CASSLVGGPNTGELFF | TGTGCCAGCAGCTTAGTCGGGGGTCCGAACACCGGGGAGCTGTTTTTT
NA | TRBJ2-2 | TRBV12-3/TRBV12-4 | NA | CASTRQISGELFF | TGTGCCAGCACCCGACAGATCTCCGGGGAGCTGTTTTTT
TRBD1 | TRBJ1-2 | TRBV12-3/TRBV12-4 | NA | CASNDRGYGYTF | TGTGCCAGCAATGACAGGGGCTATGGCTACACCTTC
NA | TRBJ1-5 | TRBV19 | once | CASSFPQINQPQHF | TGTGCCAGTAGTTTCCCACAGATCAATCAGCCCCAGCATTTT
TRBD2 | TRBJ2-7 | TRBV11-1 | NA | CASSLGAGETYEQYF | TGTGCCAGCAGCTTAGGGGCGGGGGAAACCTACGAGCAGTACTTC
NA | TRBJ2-7 | TRBV5-1 | NA | CASSLGSYSYEQYF | TGCGCCAGCAGCCTAGGCTCCTATTCCTACGAGCAGTACTTC
TRBD2 | TRBJ2-7 | TRBV7-2 | NA | CASSLRLATYEQYF | TGTGCCAGCAGCTTAAGACTAGCCACCTACGAGCAGTACTTC
NA | TRBJ1-1 | TRBV20-1 | NA | CSAKGARAFF | TGCAGTGCTAAAGGGGCGCGTGCTTTCTTT
TRBD1 | TRBJ1-4 | TRBV6-6 | NA | CASSSLTGKREKLFF | TGTGCCAGCAGTTCACTGACAGGGAAACGTGAAAAACTGTTTTTT
NA | TRBJ1-1 | TRBV10-3 | few | CAISEGSGHTEAFF | TGTGCCATCAGTGAGGGGAGTGGCCACACTGAAGCTTTCTTT
TRBD1 | TRBJ1-6 | TRBV3-1/TRBV3-2 | few | CASSLRGPGGNSPLHF | TGTGCCAGCAGCCTCCGGGGACCAGGGGGAAATTCACCCCTCCACTTT
TRBD1 | TRBJ2-7 | TRBV4-1 | NA | CASSQEIRAGGREQYF | TGCGCCAGCAGCCAAGAAATTCGGGCAGGGGGCCGGGAGCAGTACTTC
TRBD1 | TRBJ1-2 | TRBV9 | NA | CASSVDQGGYGYTF | TGTGCCAGCAGCGTAGATCAGGGGGGCTATGGCTACACCTTC
TRBD1 | TRBJ1-2 | TRBV12-5 | NA | CASGLTSPNRGPNYGYTF | TGTGCTAGTGGTTTGACCAGTCCTAACAGGGGACCTAACTATGGCTACACCTTC
NA | TRBJ1-6 | TRBV5-1 | NA | CASSLAVPSYNSPLHF | TGCGCCAGCAGCTTGGCAGTACCTTCCTATAATTCACCCCTCCACTTT
TRBD1 | TRBJ1-4 | TRBV5-5 | NA | CASRLQGASEKLFF | TGTGCCAGCAGGTTACAGGGGGCGAGTGAAAAACTGTTTTTT
NA | TRBJ1-2 | TRBV5-5 | once | CASSLVEGGYTF | TGTGCCAGCAGCTTGGTGGAGGGCGGCTACACCTTC
TRBD1 | TRBJ2-3 | TRBV6-1 | NA | CASSGAGTGSQDTQYF | TGTGCCAGCAGTGGAGCCGGGACAGGGAGTCAAGATACGCAGTATTTT
NA | TRBJ1-2 | TRBV28 | NA | CASSLRDSYGYTF | TGTGCCAGCAGTTTACGGGATTCCTATGGCTACACCTTC
NA | TRBJ2-5 | TRBV6-1 | NA | CASSEGGVPKETQYF | TGTGCCAGCAGTGAAGGCGGGGTCCCTAAAGAGACCCAGTACTTC
NA | TRBJ1-4 | TRBV7-9 | NA | CASSLTGVPNEKLFF | TGTGCCAGCAGCCTAACAGGCGTGCCTAATGAAAAACTGTTTTTT
NA | TRBJ1-5 | TRBV28 | NA | CASSTAYNQPQHF | TGTGCCAGCAGTACTGCCTACAATCAGCCCCAGCATTTT
NA | TRBJ2-2 | TRBV24-1 | NA | CAPRDKNTGELFF | TGTGCCCCCAGGGACAAAAACACCGGGGAGCTGTTTTTT
TRBD1 | TRBJ2-5 | TRBV4-1 | NA | CASSLGQAIVGETQYF | TGCGCCAGCAGCCTAGGACAGGCTATAGTGGGAGAGACCCAGTACTTC
TRBD1 | TRBJ1-5 | TRBV27 | NA | CASSFYWDRANQPQHF | TGTGCCAGCAGTTTTTATTGGGACAGGGCCAATCAGCCCCAGCATTTT
TRBD1 | TRBJ1-2 | TRBV5-1 | NA | CASTSRGGSDYGYTF | TGCGCCAGCACCTCCCGAGGGGGCAGTGACTATGGCTACACCTTC
NA | TRBJ2-7 | TRBV4-2 | NA | CASSQVGSGGQYRYYEQYF | TGTGCCAGCAGCCAAGTTGGGAGTGGAGGACAGTACCGGTACTACGAGCAGTACTTC
TRBD1 | TRBJ2-1 | TRBV10-1 | NA | CASSRGLDNEQFF | TGCGCCAGCAGCAGGGGGCTCGACAATGAGCAGTTCTTC
TRBD1 | TRBJ2-7 | TRBV4-1 | NA | CASSHPGTGRTYEQYF | TGCGCCAGCAGCCACCCCGGGACAGGGCGCACCTACGAGCAGTACTTC
TRBD2 | TRBJ2-3 | TRBV5-1 | NA | CASSLGDYLSDTQYF | TGCGCCAGCAGCTTAGGGGACTACCTCTCGGATACGCAGTATTTT
NA | TRBJ2-3 | TRBV9 | NA | CASSNRDTRRITDTQYF | TGTGCCAGCAGCAACCGGGACACACGACGTATCACAGATACGCAGTATTTT
NA | TRBJ1-2 | TRBV6-1 | NA | CASSEARGLGYGYTF | TGTGCCAGCAGTGAAGCGCGGGGCCTTGGCTATGGCTACACCTTC
TRBD1 | TRBJ1-3 | TRBV5-1 | NA | CASSLGPTGDSGNTIYF | TGCGCCAGCAGCTTGGGTCCGACAGGGGACTCTGGAAACACCATATATTTT
NA | TRBJ2-5 | TRBV29-1 | NA | CSGRVGETQYF | TGCAGCGGGAGGGTCGGAGAGACCCAGTACTTC
TRBD1 | TRBJ1-2 | TRBV5-1 | NA | CASSLGLGGSGYTF | TGCGCCAGCAGCTTGGGCCTAGGGGGCAGTGGCTACACCTTC
NA | TRBJ2-1 | TRBV29-1 | NA | CSVGLAGSSYNEQFF | TGCAGCGTTGGATTAGCAGGGTCCTCCTACAATGAGCAGTTCTTC
TRBD1 | TRBJ1-5 | TRBV10-3 | NA | CAISVSDRGNQPQHF | TGTGCCATCAGTGTTTCCGACAGGGGCAATCAGCCCCAGCATTTT
NA | TRBJ2-2 | TRBV5-5 | few | CASSPGFTGELFF | TGTGCCAGCAGCCCGGGGTTCACCGGGGAGCTGTTTTTT
NA | TRBJ2-1 | TRBV2 | NA | CASKAGIRNEQFF | TGTGCCAGCAAAGCAGGGATAAGGAATGAGCAGTTCTTC
TRBD1 | TRBJ1-1 | TRBV28 | NA | CASSLRGQGTDTEAFF | TGTGCCAGCAGTCTGCGGGGACAGGGGACGGACACTGAAGCTTTCTTT
NA | TRBJ2-1 | TRBV7-2 | NA | CASSFQGRNEQFF | TGTGCCAGCAGCTTCCAGGGCCGCAATGAGCAGTTCTTC